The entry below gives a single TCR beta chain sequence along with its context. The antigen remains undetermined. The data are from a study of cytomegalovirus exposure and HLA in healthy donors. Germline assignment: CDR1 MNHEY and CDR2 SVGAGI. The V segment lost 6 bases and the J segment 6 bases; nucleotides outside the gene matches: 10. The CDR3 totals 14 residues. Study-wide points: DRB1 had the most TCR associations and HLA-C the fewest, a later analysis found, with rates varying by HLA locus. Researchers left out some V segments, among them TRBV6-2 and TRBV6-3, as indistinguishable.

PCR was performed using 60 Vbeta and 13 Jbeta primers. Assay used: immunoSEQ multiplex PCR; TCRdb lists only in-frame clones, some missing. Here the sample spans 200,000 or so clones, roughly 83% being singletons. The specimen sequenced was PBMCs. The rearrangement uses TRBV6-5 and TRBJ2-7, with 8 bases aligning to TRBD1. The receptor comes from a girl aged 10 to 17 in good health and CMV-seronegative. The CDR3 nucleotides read TGTGCCAGCAGACAGGGACAGGTGGTCCGCGAGCAGTACTTC. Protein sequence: CASRQGQVVREQYF.